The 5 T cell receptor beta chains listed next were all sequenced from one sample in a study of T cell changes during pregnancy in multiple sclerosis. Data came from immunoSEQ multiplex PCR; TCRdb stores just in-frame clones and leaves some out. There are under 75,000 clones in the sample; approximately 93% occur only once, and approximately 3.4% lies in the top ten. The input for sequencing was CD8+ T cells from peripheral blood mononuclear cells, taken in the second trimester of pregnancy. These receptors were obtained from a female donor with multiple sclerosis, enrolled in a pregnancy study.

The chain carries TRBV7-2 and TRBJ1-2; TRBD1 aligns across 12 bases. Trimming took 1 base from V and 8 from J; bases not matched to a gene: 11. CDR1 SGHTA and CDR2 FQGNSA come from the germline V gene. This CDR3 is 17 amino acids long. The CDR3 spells CASSLVWGQGARGGYTF. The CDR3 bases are TGTGCCAGCAGCTTAGTTTGGGGACAGGGGGCGCGTGGGGGCTACACCTTC.

The CDR3 here is CASSHPDSGQPQHF. CDR3 coding DNA: TGCGCCAGCAGCCATCCCGACAGTGGACAGCCCCAGCATTTT. V is TRBV4-1 and J is TRBJ1-5; possibly TRBD1 for D (5 bases). CDR1 and CDR2 from the germline V gene are MGHRA and YSYEKL. The germline V and J ends were trimmed by 3 bases and 7 bases, with 13 bases remaining between them. This CDR3 region has 14 residues.

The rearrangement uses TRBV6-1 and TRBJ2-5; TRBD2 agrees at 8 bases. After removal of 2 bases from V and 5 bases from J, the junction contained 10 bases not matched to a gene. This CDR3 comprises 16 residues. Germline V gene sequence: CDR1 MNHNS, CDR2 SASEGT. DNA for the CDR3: TGTGCCAGCAGTGAAACCGGGACCCCGGGGGGGGAGACCCAGTACTTC. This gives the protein CASSETGTPGGETQYF.

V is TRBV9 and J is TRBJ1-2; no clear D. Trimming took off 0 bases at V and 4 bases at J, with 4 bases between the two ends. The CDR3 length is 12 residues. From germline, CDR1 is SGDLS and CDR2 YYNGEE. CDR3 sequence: CASSVGPYGYTF. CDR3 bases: TGTGCCAGCAGCGTAGGGCCCTATGGCTACACCTTC.

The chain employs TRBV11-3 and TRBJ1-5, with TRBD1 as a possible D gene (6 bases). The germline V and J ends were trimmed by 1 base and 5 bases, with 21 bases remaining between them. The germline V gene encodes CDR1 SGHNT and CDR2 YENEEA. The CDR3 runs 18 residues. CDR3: CASSLGTGGSEGDQPQHF. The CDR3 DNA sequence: TGTGCCAGCAGCTTAGGGACGGGGGGCAGTGAGGGTGATCAGCCCCAGCATTTT.